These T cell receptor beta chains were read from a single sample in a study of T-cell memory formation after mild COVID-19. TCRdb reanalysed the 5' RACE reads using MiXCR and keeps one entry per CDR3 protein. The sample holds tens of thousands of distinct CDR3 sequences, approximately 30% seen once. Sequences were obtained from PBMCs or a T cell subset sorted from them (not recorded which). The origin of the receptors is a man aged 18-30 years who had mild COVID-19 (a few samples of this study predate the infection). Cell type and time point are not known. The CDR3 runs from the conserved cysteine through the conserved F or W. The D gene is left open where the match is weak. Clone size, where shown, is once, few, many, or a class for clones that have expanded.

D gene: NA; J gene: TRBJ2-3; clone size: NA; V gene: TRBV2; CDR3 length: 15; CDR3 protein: CASSEWRGAPDTQYF; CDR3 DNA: TGTGCCAGCAGTGAATGGCGGGGCGCCCCAGATACGCAGTATTTT
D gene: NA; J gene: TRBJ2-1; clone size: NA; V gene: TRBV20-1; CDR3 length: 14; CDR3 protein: CSYGGGDHYNEQFF; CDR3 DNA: TGCTCCTACGGAGGGGGCGACCACTACAATGAGCAGTTCTTC
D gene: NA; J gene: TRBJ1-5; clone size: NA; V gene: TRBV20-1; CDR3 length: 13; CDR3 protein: CSARDGSNQPQHF; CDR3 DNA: TGCAGTGCTAGAGACGGAAGCAATCAGCCCCAGCATTTT
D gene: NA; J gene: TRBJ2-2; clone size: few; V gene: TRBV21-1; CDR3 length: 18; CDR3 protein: CASSKVPRTAVPTGELFF; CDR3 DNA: TGTGCCAGCAGCAAAGTGCCGCGGACAGCCGTTCCGACCGGGGAGCTGTTTTTT
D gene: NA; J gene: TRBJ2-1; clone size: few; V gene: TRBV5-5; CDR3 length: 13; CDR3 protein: CASSNSGYNEQFF; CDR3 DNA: TGTGCCAGCAGCAACAGCGGTTACAATGAGCAGTTCTTC
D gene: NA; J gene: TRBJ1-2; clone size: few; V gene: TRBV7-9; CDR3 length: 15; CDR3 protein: CASSGLGGRTDGYTF; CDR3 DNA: TGTGCCAGCAGCGGATTAGGGGGGCGGACCGATGGCTACACCTTC
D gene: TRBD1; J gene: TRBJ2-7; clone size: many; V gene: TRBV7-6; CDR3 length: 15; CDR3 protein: CASSLEQGVRYEQYF; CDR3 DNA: TGTGCCAGCAGCTTAGAGCAGGGGGTGAGGTACGAGCAGTACTTC
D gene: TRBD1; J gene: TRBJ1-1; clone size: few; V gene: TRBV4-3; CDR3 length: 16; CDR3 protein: CASSPGQGDMNTEAFF; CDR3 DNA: TGCGCCAGCAGCCCGGGACAGGGCGACATGAACACTGAAGCTTTCTTT
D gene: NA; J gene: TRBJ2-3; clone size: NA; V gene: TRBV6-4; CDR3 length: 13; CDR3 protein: CASSEKGTDTQYF; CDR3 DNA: TGTGCCAGCAGTGAAAAGGGCACAGATACGCAGTATTTT
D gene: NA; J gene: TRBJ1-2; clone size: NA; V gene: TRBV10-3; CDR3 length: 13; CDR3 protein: CAIEGWDKRGYTF; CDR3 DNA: TGTGCCATCGAAGGGTGGGACAAACGGGGCTACACCTTC
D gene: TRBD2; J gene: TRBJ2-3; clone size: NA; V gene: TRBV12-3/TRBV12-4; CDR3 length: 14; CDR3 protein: CASSPGGGADTQYF; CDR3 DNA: TGTGCCAGCAGTCCCGGCGGGGGGGCCGATACGCAGTATTTT
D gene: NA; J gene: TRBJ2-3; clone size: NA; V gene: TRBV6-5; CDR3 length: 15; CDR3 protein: CASSLSGTSTDTQYF; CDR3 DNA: TGTGCCAGCAGCCTCAGCGGAACTAGCACAGATACGCAGTATTTT
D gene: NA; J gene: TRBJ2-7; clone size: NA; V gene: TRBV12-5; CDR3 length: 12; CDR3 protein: CASGFGSYEQYF; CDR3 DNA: TGTGCTAGTGGTTTCGGCAGCTACGAGCAGTACTTC
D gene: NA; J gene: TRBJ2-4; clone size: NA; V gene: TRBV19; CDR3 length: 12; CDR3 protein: CASSPGWDIQYF; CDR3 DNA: TGTGCCAGTAGTCCCGGGTGGGACATTCAGTACTTC
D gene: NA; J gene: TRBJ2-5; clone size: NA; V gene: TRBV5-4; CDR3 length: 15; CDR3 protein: CASSLAYDSGETQYF; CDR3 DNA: TGTGCCAGCAGCTTGGCCTACGACAGTGGGGAGACCCAGTACTTC
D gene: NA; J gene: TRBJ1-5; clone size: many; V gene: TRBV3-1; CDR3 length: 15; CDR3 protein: CASSVGVRGFQPQHF; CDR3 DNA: TGTGCCAGCAGCGTGGGGGTGCGGGGGTTTCAGCCCCAGCATTTT
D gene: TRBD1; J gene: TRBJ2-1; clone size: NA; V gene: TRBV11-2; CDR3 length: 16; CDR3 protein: CASSLRPGTDANEQFF; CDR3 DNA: TGTGCCAGCAGCTTAAGACCCGGGACAGACGCCAATGAGCAGTTCTTC
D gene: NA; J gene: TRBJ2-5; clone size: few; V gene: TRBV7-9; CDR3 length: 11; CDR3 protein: CASSPQETQYF; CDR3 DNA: TGTGCCAGCAGCCCACAAGAGACCCAGTACTTC
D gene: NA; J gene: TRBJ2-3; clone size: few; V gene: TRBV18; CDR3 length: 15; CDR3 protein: CASSPEDPSTDTQYF; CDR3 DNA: TGTGCCAGCTCACCGGAAGACCCTAGCACAGATACGCAGTATTTT
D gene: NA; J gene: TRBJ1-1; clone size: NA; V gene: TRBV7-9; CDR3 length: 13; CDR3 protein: CASRAPGDREAFF; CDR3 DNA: TGTGCCAGCAGAGCGCCGGGAGACCGAGAAGCTTTCTTT
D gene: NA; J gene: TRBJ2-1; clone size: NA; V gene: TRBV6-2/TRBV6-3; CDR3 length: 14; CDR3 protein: CASMAKGSIYEQFF; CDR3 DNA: TGTGCCAGCATGGCGAAGGGTTCTATCTATGAGCAGTTCTTC
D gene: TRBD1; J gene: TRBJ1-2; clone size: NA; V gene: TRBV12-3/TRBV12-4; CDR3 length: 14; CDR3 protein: CASSPRGSLSGYTF; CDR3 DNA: TGTGCCAGCAGCCCCAGGGGGAGTCTCTCAGGCTACACCTTC
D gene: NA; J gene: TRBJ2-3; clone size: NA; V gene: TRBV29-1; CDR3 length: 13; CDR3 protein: CSVEPQQGDTQYF; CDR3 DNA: TGCAGCGTTGAGCCGCAACAGGGAGATACGCAGTATTTT
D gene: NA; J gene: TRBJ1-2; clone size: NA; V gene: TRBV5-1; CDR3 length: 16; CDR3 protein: CASSLMGYRNSYGYTF; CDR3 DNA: TGCGCCAGCAGCTTGATGGGCTACAGGAATTCCTATGGCTACACCTTC
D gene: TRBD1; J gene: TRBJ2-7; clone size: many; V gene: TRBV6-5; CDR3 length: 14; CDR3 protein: CASSLGTGAYEQYF; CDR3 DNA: TGTGCCAGCAGTCTCGGGACAGGGGCCTACGAGCAGTACTTC
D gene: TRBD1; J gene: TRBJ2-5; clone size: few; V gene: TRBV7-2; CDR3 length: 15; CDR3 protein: CASSLVGSGGETQYF; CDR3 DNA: TGTGCCAGCAGCTTAGTCGGTTCAGGGGGAGAGACCCAGTACTTC
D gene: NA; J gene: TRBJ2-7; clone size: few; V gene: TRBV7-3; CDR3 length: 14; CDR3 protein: CASSVGLANNEQYF; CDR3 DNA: TGTGCCAGCAGCGTGGGACTTGCCAACAACGAGCAGTACTTC
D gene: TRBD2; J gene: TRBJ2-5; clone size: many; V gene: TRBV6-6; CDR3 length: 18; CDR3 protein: CASSYFRPAGGPQETQYF; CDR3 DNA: TGTGCCAGCAGTTACTTCCGGCCAGCGGGGGGCCCTCAAGAGACCCAGTACTTC
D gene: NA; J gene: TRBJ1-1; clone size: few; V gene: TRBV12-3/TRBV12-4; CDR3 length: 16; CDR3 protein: CASTPFLERMNTEAFF; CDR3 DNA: TGTGCCAGCACCCCTTTCCTAGAGAGGATGAACACTGAAGCTTTCTTT